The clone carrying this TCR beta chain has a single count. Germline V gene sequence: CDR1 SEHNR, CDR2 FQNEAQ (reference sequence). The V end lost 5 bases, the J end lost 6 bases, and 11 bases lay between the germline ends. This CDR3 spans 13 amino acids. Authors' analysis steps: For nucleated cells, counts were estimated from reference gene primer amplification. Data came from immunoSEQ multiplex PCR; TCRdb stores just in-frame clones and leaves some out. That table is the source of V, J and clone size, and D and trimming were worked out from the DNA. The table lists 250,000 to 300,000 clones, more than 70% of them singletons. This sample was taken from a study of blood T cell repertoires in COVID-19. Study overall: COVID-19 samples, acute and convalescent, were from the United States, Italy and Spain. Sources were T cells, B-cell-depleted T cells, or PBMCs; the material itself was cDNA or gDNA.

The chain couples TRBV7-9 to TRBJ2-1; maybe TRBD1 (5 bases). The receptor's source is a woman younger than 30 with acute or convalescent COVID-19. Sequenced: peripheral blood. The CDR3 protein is CASSPRQPNEQFF. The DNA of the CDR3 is TGTGCCAGCAGCCCAAGACAGCCCAATGAGCAGTTCTTC.